Reported below is one T cell receptor beta chain. This clonotype has a count of ten or more. The specificity of this receptor is unknown. No base qualities exist here, and no much larger clone lies one base off it. The library was produced with PCR. The sequencing machine was an Illumina HiSeq 4000. Bulk TCR libraries were generated as previously described, with the TCR primers listed in Table S5 used. Total RNA was purified with the Qiagen AllPrep DNA/RNA kit. Before any analysis, reads coming from multiple sequencing runs of the same library were combined into one pool. As for the original processing: Reads were retained only if the reads had an exact TCR constant sequence, and the retained reads were trimmed to 150 nt and grouped according to their 12-nt molecular barcodes. Reads inside each barcode group were sub-clustered using a 15% Levenshtein threshold, and a quality-weighted consensus sequence was constructed for each RNA molecule. Non-functional sequences were filtered out, along with any lower-count sequence sitting one edit away from another sequence. Barcode sub-clusters with fewer than 20% of the maximum read count were removed, based on fitting two negative binomial distributions. In-frame beta chains were kept once TCRdb had trimmed the public reads at Q25 with fastp and called clones with MiXCR. Rows are unified per CDR3 protein, each entry keeping the most common DNA and genes. Clone size and V and J calls follow TCRdb, not the original study. Within this sample are some 320,000 distinct CDR3 sequences, with roughly a fifth of them counted one time only. The ten largest account for 0.81% of the sample.

Libraries of naive CD8 T cells were generated from roughly 21,000 to 960,000 sorted cells, with 10%, 30% or 50% of the purified RNA used. Naive CD8 T cells were FACS-sorted as CD8+CD4-CCR7+CD45RA+ on a BD FACSAria II into RLT Plus buffer. Detection sensitivity was tested by spiking Jurkat RNA equal to some 10 TCR copies' worth into samples containing roughly 19,000-1,000,000 naive CD8 T cells. Enrichment of CD8 T cells was performed with RosetteSep CD8+ T Cell Enrichment Cocktail and Ficoll-Paque, after which ACK red cell lysis was carried out. The data were taken from a study of molecular identifiers for immune sequencing clone quantification (dated by TCRdb to the late 2010s). Notes on the research overall: For a replicate experiment, RNA from around 20,000 or 100,000 naive CD8 T cells was divided into five aliquots, of which four were sequenced. This methods study used CD8 T cells to benchmark TCR RNA copy counting and molecular-identifier clustering-based TCR repertoire sequencing (MIDCIRS). Broad study findings and their caveats: Modeling gave about 3 recovered TCR RNA copies per cell versus 8 to 10 by digital PCR, implying 25% to 30% capture efficiency. Highly expanded clone sizes could be underestimated because identical TCR molecules may share a barcode. When barcode sub-clustering was left out, chimeric consensus sequences inflated TCR diversity, with chimeras reaching as high as 47%. The naive libraries included spiked-in Jurkat TCR RNA (over nine copies' worth), and this RNA is not part of the donor repertoire. Clones above 20 RNA copies held over 98% of molecules in CMV-specific effector cells but under 1% in naive cells. Spiked-in Jurkat TCR RNA equivalent to a single cell was reported to be detectable even among one million naive CD8 T cells.

The sequencing sample was made of naive CD8+ T cells from blood, with Jurkat cell RNA spiked in. Read against the paper, the sample's cell subset or site label means: FACS-sorted CD8+CD4-CCR7+CD45RA+ naive T cells. The origin of this receptor is a human donor in good health. Some libraries in this study had Jurkat cell RNA spiked in.

The DNA sequence reads TGCAGCGTTCTTTCCCGGGACACCTACGAGCAGTACTTC. Its amino acids are CSVLSRDTYEQYF. The chain joins TRBV29-1 to TRBJ2-7; the D segment could be TRBD1, given 6 matching bases. The CDR3 measures 13 amino acids from cysteine to phenylalanine. CDR3 DNA is the only sequence kept; it has 39 bases, read in frame from the first base. From the germline V gene, CDR1 is SQVTM and CDR2 is ANQGSEA. The V end loses 5 bases and the J end loses 2 bases, and a stretch of 13 bases separates them.